This TCR beta chain was identified during a study of technical replicates of blood from a few donors. Data came from immunoSEQ multiplex PCR; TCRdb stores just in-frame clones and leaves some out. This repertoire shows under 65,000 clones, about 96% found once; its top ten account for approximately 0.4%. The V and J ends lost 3 bases and 8 bases, in that order; junction bases with no gene match: 13. The CDR3 has 16 amino acids. Germline assignment: CDR1 MNHEY and CDR2 SVGAGI. Sequenced material: T cells isolated from PBMCs. The sequence was collected from a human donor in good health. V and J are TRBV6-5 and TRBJ1-5; TRBD1 agrees at 7 bases. CDR3 DNA sequence: TGTGCCAGCAGTTATCAGGGGGGCAGGTCGGGGAAGCCCCAGCATTTT. Amino acids: CASSYQGGRSGKPQHF.